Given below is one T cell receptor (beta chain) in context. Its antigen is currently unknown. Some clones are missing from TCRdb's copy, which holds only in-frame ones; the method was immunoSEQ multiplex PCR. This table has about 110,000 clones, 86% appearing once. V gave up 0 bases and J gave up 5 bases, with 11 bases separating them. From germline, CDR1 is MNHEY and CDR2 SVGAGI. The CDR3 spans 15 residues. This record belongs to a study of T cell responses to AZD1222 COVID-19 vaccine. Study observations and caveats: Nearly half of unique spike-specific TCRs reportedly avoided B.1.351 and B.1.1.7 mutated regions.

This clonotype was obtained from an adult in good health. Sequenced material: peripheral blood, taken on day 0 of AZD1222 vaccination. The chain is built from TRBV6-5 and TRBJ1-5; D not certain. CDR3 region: CASSYSVFKDQPQHF. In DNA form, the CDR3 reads TGTGCCAGCAGTTACTCAGTATTCAAAGATCAGCCCCAGCATTTT.